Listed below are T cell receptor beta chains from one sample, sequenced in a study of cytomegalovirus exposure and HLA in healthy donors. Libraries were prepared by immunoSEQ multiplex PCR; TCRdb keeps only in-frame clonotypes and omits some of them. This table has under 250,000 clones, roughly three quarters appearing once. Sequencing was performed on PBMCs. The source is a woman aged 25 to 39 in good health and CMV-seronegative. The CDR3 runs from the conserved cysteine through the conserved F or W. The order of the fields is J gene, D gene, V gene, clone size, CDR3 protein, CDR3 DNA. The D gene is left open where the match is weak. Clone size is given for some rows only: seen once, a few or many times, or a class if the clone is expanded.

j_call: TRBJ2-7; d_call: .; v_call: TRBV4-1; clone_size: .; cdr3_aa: CASSQDIAQDEQYF; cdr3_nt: TGCGCCAGCAGCCAAGATATCGCCCAGGACGAGCAGTACTTC
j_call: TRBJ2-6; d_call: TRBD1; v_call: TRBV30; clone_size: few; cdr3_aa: CAWTVRDRVTGANVLTF; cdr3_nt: TGTGCCTGGACTGTACGGGACAGGGTCACTGGGGCCAACGTCCTGACTTTC
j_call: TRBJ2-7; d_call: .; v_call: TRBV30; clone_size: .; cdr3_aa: CAWKLPGLIEQYF; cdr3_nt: TGTGCCTGGAAGCTACCCGGTTTGATCGAGCAGTACTTC
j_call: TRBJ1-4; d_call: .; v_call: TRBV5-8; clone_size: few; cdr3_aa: CASSPDRLEEKLFF; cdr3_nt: TGTGCCAGCAGCCCGGACAGATTGGAGGAAAAACTGTTTTTT
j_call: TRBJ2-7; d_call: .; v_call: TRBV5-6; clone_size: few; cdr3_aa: CASSLFASSYEQYF; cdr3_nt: TGTGCCAGCAGCTTGTTCGCGAGCTCCTACGAGCAGTACTTC
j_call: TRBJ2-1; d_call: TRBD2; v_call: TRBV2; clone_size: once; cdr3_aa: CASRNGGGPFSEQFF; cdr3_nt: TGTGCCAGCAGGAACGGGGGGGGTCCCTTTTCGGAGCAGTTCTTC
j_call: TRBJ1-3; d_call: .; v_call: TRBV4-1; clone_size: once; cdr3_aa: CASSQARDRSSGNTIYF; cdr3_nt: TGCGCCAGCAGCCAAGCCCGAGACAGGAGCTCTGGAAACACCATATATTTT
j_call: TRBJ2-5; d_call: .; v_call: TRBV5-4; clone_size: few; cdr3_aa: CASSFPQETQYF; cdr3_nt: TGTGCCAGCAGCTTCCCGCAAGAGACCCAGTACTTC
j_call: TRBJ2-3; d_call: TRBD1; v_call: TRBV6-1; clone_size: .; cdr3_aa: CASGDRKSTDTQYF; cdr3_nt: TGTGCCAGCGGGGACAGGAAAAGCACAGATACGCAGTATTTT
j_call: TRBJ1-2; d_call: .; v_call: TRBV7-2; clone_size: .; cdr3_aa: CASSPGHQGPTGYTF; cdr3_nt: TGTGCCAGCAGCCCGGGACACCAGGGACCTACTGGCTACACCTTC
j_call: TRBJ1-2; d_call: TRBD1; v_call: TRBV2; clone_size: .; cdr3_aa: CASSGTGGPEGYTF; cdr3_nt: TGTGCCAGCAGTGGGACAGGGGGCCCCGAGGGCTACACCTTC
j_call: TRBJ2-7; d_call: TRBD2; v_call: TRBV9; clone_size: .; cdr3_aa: CASSVLATAGGNEQYF; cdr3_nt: TGTGCCAGCAGCGTATTAGCGACAGCGGGGGGGAATGAGCAGTACTTC